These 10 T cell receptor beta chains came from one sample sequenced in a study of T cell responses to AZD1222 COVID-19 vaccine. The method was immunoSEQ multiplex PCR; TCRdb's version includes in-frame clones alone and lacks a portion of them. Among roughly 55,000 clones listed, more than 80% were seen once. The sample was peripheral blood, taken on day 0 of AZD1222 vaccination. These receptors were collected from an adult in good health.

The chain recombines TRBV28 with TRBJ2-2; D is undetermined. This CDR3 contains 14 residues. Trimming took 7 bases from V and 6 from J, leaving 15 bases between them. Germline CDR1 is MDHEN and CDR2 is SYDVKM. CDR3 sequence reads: CASMWDLVSGELFF. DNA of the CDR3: TGTGCCAGCATGTGGGATCTGGTTTCCGGGGAGCTGTTTTTT.

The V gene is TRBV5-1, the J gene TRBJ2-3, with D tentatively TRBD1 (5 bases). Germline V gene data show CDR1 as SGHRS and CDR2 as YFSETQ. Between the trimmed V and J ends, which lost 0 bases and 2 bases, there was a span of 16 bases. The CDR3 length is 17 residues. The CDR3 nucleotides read TGCGCCAGCAGCTTGGGCACAGGTTGGACGCACACAGATACGCAGTATTTT. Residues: CASSLGTGWTHTDTQYF. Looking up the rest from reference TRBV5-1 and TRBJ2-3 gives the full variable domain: KAGVTQTPRYLIKTRGQQVTLSCSPISGHRSVSWYQQTPGQGLQFLFEYFSETQRNKGNFPGRFSGRQFSNSRSEMNVSTLELGDSALYLCASSLGTGWTHTDTQYFGPGTRLTVL.

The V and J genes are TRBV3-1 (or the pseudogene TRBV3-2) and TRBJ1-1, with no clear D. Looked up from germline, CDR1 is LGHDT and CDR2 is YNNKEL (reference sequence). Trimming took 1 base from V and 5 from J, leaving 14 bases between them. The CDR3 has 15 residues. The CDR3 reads CASSQGGQRLTEAFF. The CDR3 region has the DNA TGTGCCAGCAGCCAAGGCGGGCAGAGATTGACTGAAGCTTTCTTT.

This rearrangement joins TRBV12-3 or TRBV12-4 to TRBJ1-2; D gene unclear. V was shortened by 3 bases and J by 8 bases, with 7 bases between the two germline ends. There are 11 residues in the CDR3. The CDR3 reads CASSLSWGYTF. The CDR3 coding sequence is TGTGCCAGCAGTTTGTCGTGGGGCTACACCTTC.

In nucleotides, the CDR3 is TGTGCCAGCAGCTTGGACAGGGGCCAGCCCCAGCATTTT. Amino acid sequence: CASSLDRGQPQHF. The J gene is TRBJ1-5, the V gene TRBV7-2, with TRBD1 matching over 9 bases. Trimming took 3 bases from V and 7 from J; bases not matched to a gene: 1. CDR1 is SGHTA and CDR2 is FQGNSA in the germline V gene. This CDR3 spans 13 amino acids. Combining the CDR3 with reference TRBV7-2 and TRBJ1-5 gives the whole variable domain GAGVSQSPSNKVTEKGKDVELRCDPISGHTALYWYRQSLGQGLEFLIYFQGNSAPDKSGLPSDRFSAERTGGSVSTLTIQRTQQEDSAVYLCASSLDRGQPQHFGDGTRLSIL.

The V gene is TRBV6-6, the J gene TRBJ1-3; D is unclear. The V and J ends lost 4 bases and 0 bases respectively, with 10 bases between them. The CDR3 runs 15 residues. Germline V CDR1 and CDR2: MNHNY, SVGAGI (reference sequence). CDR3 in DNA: TGTGCCAGCAGTTCATACGACACCTCTGGAAACACCATATATTTT. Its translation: CASSSYDTSGNTIYF.

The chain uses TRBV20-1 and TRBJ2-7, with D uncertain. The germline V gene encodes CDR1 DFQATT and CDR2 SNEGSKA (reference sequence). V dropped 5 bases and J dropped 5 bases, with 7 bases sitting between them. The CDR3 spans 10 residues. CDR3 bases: TGCAGTGCTGTAAGTCACGAGCAGTACTTC. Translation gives CSAVSHEQYF.

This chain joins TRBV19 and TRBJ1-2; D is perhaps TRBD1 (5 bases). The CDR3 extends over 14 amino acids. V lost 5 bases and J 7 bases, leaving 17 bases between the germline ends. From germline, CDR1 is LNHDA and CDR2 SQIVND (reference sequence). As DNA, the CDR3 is TGTGCCAGTAGTCGACAGTCGTTCCTCGCTGGCTACACCTTC. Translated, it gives CASSRQSFLAGYTF.

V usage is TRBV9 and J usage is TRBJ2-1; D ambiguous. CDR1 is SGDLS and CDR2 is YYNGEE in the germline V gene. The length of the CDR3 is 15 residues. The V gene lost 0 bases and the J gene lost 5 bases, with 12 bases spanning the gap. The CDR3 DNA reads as TGTGCCAGCAGCGTAGGGACGACCCAACACAATGAGCAGTTCTTC. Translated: CASSVGTTQHNEQFF.

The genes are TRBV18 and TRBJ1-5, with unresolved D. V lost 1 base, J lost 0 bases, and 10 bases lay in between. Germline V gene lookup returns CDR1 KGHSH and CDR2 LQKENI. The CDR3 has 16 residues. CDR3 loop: CASSPLGSVSNQPQHF. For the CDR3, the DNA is TGTGCCAGCTCACCACTAGGGTCGGTTAGCAATCAGCCCCAGCATTTT.